Detailed here is one T cell receptor (beta chain). The clone's antigen remains unknown. Base qualities are not recorded, but no much larger clone differs from it by a single base. TCRbeta CDR3 regions were amplified from genomic DNA using the immunoSEQ Assay, a bias-controlled multiplex PCR. In the source study's methods: The number of nucleated cells in each sample was estimated from the amplification of reference gene primers within the assay. To quantify the absolute abundance of each unique TCRbeta CDR3 rearrangement, sequence reads were collapsed and filtered. For each sample, productive Simpson clonality was calculated as the square root of Simpson's diversity index over productive rearrangements. As stored in TCRdb, this immuneACCESS dataset retains in-frame rearrangements with V and J assigned. A fraction of the clones does not appear; measured against another copy, unresolved V genes explain less than half of the discrepancy, and the remainder lacks a known reason. V and J calls and clone size follow that table, whereas D and trimming were derived from the DNA. The sample table lists some 150,000 clones, approximately 86% of them with a count of one. 3% to 4% of the sample is taken by the ten largest.

Each collaborating institution followed its own protocols to collect whole blood in K2EDTA tubes. For TCRbeta analysis, collaborators shipped samples in one of three forms: frozen whole blood, isolated PBMCs, or DNA extracted from either of those sample types. Via the germline V gene, CDR1 is MNHNS and CDR2 SASEGT. The junction carries 13 bases between V and J, which are trimmed by 3 bases and 7 bases respectively. Its CDR3 holds 14 amino acids, cysteine through phenylalanine. The read is trimmed to its CDR3 DNA, 42 bases read in frame from base 1. This sample was included in a study of blood T cell repertoires in COVID-19 (dated by TCRdb to 2018 to 2020). Study-wide context: The collaborator samples originated in the United States, Italy and Spain and spanned the acute and convalescent phases of COVID-19. The material from the prospective study consisted of cDNA or gDNA derived from T cells, B-cell-depleted T cells, or PBMCs. Subjects who had been exposed to COVID-19, were actively infected with it, or had recovered from it provided the deeply sampled blood TCRbeta repertoires that made up the dataset. The repertoires were released in a freely available public database meant as a resource for research on the immune response to SARS-CoV-2. The samples were drawn from two sources: the first 160 participants of the ongoing ImmuneRACE study, and 950 to 1,500 subjects contributed by 6 global collaborators. The sample metadata nearly always contained a de-identified subject ID, COVID-19 status, age in years and sex. Where available, HLA class I and class II types were obtained from metadata supplied by the sample provider rather than from assay-based typing.

What the study reported, not specific to this receptor: Clinical and demographic metadata were provided uncurated, with the amount varying by source and participant.

The sequence was obtained from a man between 65 and 85 years old with acute or convalescent COVID-19. The chain links TRBV6-1 with TRBJ1-5, with no confident D gene call. Sequenced material: peripheral blood. CDR3 protein: CASSESPWAQPQHF. Read as DNA, the sequence is TGTGCCAGCAGTGAGTCCCCCTGGGCCCAGCCCCAGCATTTT.